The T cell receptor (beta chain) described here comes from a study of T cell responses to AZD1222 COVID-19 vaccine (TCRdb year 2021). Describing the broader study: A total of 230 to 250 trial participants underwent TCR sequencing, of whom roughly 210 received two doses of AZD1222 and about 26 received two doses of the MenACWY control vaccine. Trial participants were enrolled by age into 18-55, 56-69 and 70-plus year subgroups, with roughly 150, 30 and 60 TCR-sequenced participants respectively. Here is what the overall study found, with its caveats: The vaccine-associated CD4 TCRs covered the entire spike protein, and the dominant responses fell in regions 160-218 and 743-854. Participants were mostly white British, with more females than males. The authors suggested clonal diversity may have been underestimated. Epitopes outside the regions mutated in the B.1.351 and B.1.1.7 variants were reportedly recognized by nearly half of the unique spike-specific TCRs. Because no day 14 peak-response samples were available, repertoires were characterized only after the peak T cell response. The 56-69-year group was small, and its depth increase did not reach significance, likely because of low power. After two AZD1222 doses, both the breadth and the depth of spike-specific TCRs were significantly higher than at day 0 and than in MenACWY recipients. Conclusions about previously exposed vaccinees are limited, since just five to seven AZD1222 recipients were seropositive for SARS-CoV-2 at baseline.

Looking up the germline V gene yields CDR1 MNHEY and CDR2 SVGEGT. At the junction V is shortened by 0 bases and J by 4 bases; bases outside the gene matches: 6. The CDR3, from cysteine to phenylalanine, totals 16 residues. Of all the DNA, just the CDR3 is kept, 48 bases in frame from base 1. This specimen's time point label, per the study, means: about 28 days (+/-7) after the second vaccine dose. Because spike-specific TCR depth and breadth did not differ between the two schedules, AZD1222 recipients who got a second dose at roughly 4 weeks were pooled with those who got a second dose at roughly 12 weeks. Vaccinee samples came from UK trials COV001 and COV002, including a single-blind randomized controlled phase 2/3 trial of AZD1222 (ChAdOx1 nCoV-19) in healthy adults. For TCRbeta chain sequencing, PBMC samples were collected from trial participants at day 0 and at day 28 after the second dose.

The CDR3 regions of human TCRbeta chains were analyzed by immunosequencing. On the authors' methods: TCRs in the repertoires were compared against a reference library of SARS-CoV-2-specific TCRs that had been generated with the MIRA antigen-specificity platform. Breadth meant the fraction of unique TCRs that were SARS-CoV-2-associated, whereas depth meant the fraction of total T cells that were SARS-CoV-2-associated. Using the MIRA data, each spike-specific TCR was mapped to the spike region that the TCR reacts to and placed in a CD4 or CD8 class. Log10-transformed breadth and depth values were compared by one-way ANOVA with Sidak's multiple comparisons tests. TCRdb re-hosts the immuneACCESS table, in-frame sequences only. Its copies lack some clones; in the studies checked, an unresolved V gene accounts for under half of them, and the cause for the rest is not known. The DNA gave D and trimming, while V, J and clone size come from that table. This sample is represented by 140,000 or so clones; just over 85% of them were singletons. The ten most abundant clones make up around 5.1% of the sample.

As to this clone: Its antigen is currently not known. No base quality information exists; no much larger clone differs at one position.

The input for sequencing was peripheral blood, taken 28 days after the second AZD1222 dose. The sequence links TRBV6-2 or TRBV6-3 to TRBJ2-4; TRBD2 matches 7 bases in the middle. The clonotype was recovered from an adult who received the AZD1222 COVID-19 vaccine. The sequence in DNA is TGTGCCAGCAGTTACTCGACTCCAGCGGGGAAAAACATTCAGTACTTC. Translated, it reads CASSYSTPAGKNIQYF.